This is a list of T cell receptor beta chains from one sample in a study of immune evolution from preneoplasia to lung adenocarcinoma. Using immunoSEQ multiplex PCR, the repertoire was profiled, and TCRdb retains in-frame clones only, with some absent. In the table there are 35,000 to 40,000 clones, about 74% of which are singletons. Sequencing was done on a sample of FFPE invasive lung adenocarcinoma tissue. These receptors were collected from a person aged 60 to 70 with lung adenocarcinoma. Each CDR3 is given with its conserved first and last residue. Fields, in order: clone size, D gene, V gene, J gene, CDR3 DNA, CDR3 protein. D genes are given only for firm matches. Not every row has a clone size; where given, it reads once, few, many or a size class.

abundance: medium-sized; d_gene: .; v_gene: TRBV5-4; j_gene: TRBJ2-5; CDR3nt: TGTGCCAGCAGTTTCGACTGGGGGGAGACCCAGTACTTC; CDR3aa: CASSFDWGETQYF
abundance: .; d_gene: .; v_gene: TRBV5-5; j_gene: TRBJ1-2; CDR3nt: TGTGCCAGCAGCTTGGAGGGACTCGCTTGGGGCTACACCTTC; CDR3aa: CASSLEGLAWGYTF
abundance: few; d_gene: .; v_gene: TRBV5-1; j_gene: TRBJ1-1; CDR3nt: TGCGCCAGCAGCGGGAGGACCGTCACTGAAGCTTTCTTT; CDR3aa: CASSGRTVTEAFF
abundance: .; d_gene: TRBD2; v_gene: TRBV2; j_gene: TRBJ2-1; CDR3nt: TGTGCCAGCAGTTCTAGCGGGAGAGACAATGAGCAGTTCTTC; CDR3aa: CASSSSGRDNEQFF
abundance: few; d_gene: TRBD1; v_gene: TRBV28; j_gene: TRBJ2-2; CDR3nt: TGTGCCAGCAGGGGGGACAGGGCGAGAACCGGGGAGCTGTTTTTT; CDR3aa: CASRGDRARTGELFF
abundance: .; d_gene: .; v_gene: TRBV12-5; j_gene: TRBJ2-1; CDR3nt: TGTGCTAGTGGTTTGGGACAGAATTACGATGAGCAGTTCTTC; CDR3aa: CASGLGQNYDEQFF
abundance: .; d_gene: TRBD2; v_gene: TRBV11-3; j_gene: TRBJ2-7; CDR3nt: TGTGCCAGCAGCCGGGGGGTCTGGGACTACGAGCAGTACTTC; CDR3aa: CASSRGVWDYEQYF
abundance: .; d_gene: .; v_gene: TRBV7-9; j_gene: TRBJ2-3; CDR3nt: TGTGCCAGCAGCCGACTAGTTGCTCGGTCAGATACGCAGTATTTT; CDR3aa: CASSRLVARSDTQYF
abundance: .; d_gene: TRBD2; v_gene: TRBV10-3; j_gene: TRBJ2-7; CDR3nt: TGTGCCATCCGGGGGGAGGACTCCGTGCAGTACTTC; CDR3aa: CAIRGEDSVQYF
abundance: .; d_gene: .; v_gene: TRBV7-8; j_gene: TRBJ2-1; CDR3nt: TGTGCCAGCAGCTCACCAACCACAGGGCGCTCCTACAATGAGCAGTTCTTC; CDR3aa: CASSSPTTGRSYNEQFF
abundance: .; d_gene: .; v_gene: TRBV2; j_gene: TRBJ1-4; CDR3nt: TGTGCCAGATCCGGGACATCGAAACTGTTTTTT; CDR3aa: CARSGTSKLFF
abundance: .; d_gene: .; v_gene: TRBV19; j_gene: TRBJ1-3; CDR3nt: TGTGCCAGTAGTTTACGGACGGTGAACACCATATATTTT; CDR3aa: CASSLRTVNTIYF
abundance: once; d_gene: .; v_gene: TRBV30; j_gene: TRBJ1-1; CDR3nt: TGTGCCTGGTCGAAGAACACTGAAGCTTTCTTT; CDR3aa: CAWSKNTEAFF
abundance: .; d_gene: .; v_gene: TRBV2; j_gene: TRBJ1-1; CDR3nt: TGTGCCAGCAGACTAGGGGCTGAAGCTTTCTTT; CDR3aa: CASRLGAEAFF
abundance: .; d_gene: .; v_gene: TRBV11-2; j_gene: TRBJ2-7; CDR3nt: TGTGCCAGCAGCCCAGGGGGGACTCTGCAGTACTTC; CDR3aa: CASSPGGTLQYF
abundance: .; d_gene: .; v_gene: TRBV30; j_gene: TRBJ2-7; CDR3nt: TGTGCCTGGAGCAGGGGTGGGGTTTCCTACGAGCAGTACTTC; CDR3aa: CAWSRGGVSYEQYF
abundance: .; d_gene: TRBD1; v_gene: TRBV18; j_gene: TRBJ2-7; CDR3nt: TGTGCCAGCTCATCAATGTACACAGGGGCCTACGAGCAGTACTTC; CDR3aa: CASSSMYTGAYEQYF
abundance: .; d_gene: .; v_gene: TRBV28; j_gene: TRBJ2-1; CDR3nt: TGTGCCAGCAGTTTGTCCGACCGGGTTGGGAATGAGCAGTTCTTC; CDR3aa: CASSLSDRVGNEQFF
abundance: .; d_gene: .; v_gene: TRBV11-3; j_gene: TRBJ2-7; CDR3nt: TGTGCCAGCAGCTTTTCGGAGGCCCCGGAGGACGAGCAGTACTTC; CDR3aa: CASSFSEAPEDEQYF
abundance: .; d_gene: .; v_gene: TRBV2; j_gene: TRBJ2-3; CDR3nt: TGTGCCAGCAACGTTGAGAGGACAGATACGCAGTATTTT; CDR3aa: CASNVERTDTQYF
abundance: .; d_gene: .; v_gene: TRBV19; j_gene: TRBJ2-3; CDR3nt: TGTGCCAGTAGTATAGGATACGGACCCACAGATACGCAGTATTTT; CDR3aa: CASSIGYGPTDTQYF
abundance: .; d_gene: TRBD2; v_gene: TRBV28; j_gene: TRBJ2-6; CDR3nt: TGTGCCAGCAGTGGGACTACGGGGGCCAACGTCCTGACTTTC; CDR3aa: CASSGTTGANVLTF
abundance: .; d_gene: .; v_gene: TRBV30; j_gene: TRBJ2-1; CDR3nt: TGTGCCTTTAGGGGTCTCAGAACCTACAATGAGCAGTTCTTC; CDR3aa: CAFRGLRTYNEQFF